The 18 T cell receptor beta chains below were found in one sample sequenced in a study of blood T cell repertoires in COVID-19 (dated by TCRdb to about 2020). Libraries were built with the immunoSEQ multiplex PCR assay. TCRdb's version of the immuneACCESS table is confined to in-frame rearrangements and falls short of the full clone set. An unresolved V gene accounts for under half of the shortfall where checked; the remainder is of unknown origin. The sample table lists more than 150,000 clones, 60% to 80% of them with a count of one. Approximately 15% of the sample goes to the ten largest clones. Sequencing input: PBMCs or T cells enriched from blood (not recorded which). The receptors here all came from a man in his sixties who had been exposed to COVID-19.

V and J are TRBV6-5 and TRBJ2-1, with D hard to call. The germline V gene encodes CDR1 MNHEY and CDR2 SVGAGI. The CDR3 has 14 residues. Trimming cost V 2 bases and J 5 bases, with 10 bases left between them. CDR3 region: CASSYNTINNEQFF. The CDR3 region has the DNA TGTGCCAGCAGTTACAACACTATCAACAATGAGCAGTTCTTC.

The J gene is TRBJ2-7, the V gene TRBV11-3; a weak D match, TRBD2 (5 bases). Germline V CDR1 and CDR2: SGHNT, YENEEA. The germline V and J ends were trimmed by 6 bases and 2 bases, with 14 bases remaining between them. This CDR3 is built from 14 residues. In DNA form, the CDR3 reads TGTGCCAGCAGGCGCGGAGGTAGCACCTACGAGCAGTACTTC. Protein product: CASRRGGSTYEQYF.

The genes are TRBV28 and TRBJ1-5, with D perhaps matching TRBD1 (5 bases). Germline V gene lookup returns CDR1 MDHEN and CDR2 SYDVKM. There are 13 residues in the CDR3. V was trimmed by 7 bases and J by 6 bases, leaving 13 bases between them. Here the CDR3 reads CASTLRGGQPQHF. The CDR3 DNA follows: TGTGCCAGCACCCTCCGGGGGGGTCAGCCCCAGCATTTT.

This clone was recorded a few times. The CDR3 reads CATSSRDSETQYF. The CDR3 region has the DNA TGTGCCACCAGCTCCCGGGATTCTGAGACCCAGTACTTC. V gene TRBV15 combines with J gene TRBJ2-5; perhaps TRBD2 as D (5 bases). With 5 bases removed from V and 5 bases from J, the gap between germline ends came to 12 bases. The CDR3 contains 13 residues. CDR1 LNHNV and CDR2 YYDKDF come from the germline V gene (reference sequence).

The rearrangement uses TRBV2 and TRBJ2-1, with TRBD2 as a possible D gene (7 bases). The CDR3 spans 14 residues. CDR1 SNHLY and CDR2 FYNNEI come from the germline V gene. Trimming stripped 4 bases from V and 6 bases from J, with 13 bases between. CDR3 in DNA: TGTGCCAGCAGTGGGAGGGGAGGGGGCAATGAGCAGTTCTTC. Its protein is CASSGRGGGNEQFF. Using reference TRBV2 and TRBJ2-1 for the parts outside the CDR3, the full variable domain is EPEVTQTPSHQVTQMGQEVILRCVPISNHLYFYWYRQILGQKVEFLVSFYNNEISEKSEIFDDQFSVERPDGSNFTLKIRSTKLEDSAMYFCASSGRGGGNEQFFGPGTRLTVL.

The CDR3 DNA sequence: TGTGCCAGCAGTTCAGGACAGAATTGGGGAGATACGCAGTATTTT. The encoded protein is CASSSGQNWGDTQYF. The V call is TRBV28, the J call TRBJ2-3, with D tentatively TRBD1 (6 bases). The CDR3 covers 15 residues. Germline lookup yields CDR1 MDHEN and CDR2 SYDVKM. V was cut by 4 bases and J by 5 bases, with 16 bases left in between.

The chain recombines TRBV3-1 (or the pseudogene TRBV3-2) with TRBJ2-3; 14 bases map to TRBD2. Germline CDR1 reads LGHDT; CDR2 reads YNNKEL (reference sequence). The CDR3 runs 16 residues. V shed 5 bases and J 6 bases; nucleotides not matched to a gene: 7. The chain's CDR3 is CASSSRTSGRPDTQYF. The CDR3 nucleotides read TGTGCCAGCAGCTCTCGGACTAGCGGGAGGCCCGATACGCAGTATTTT.

The CDR3 coding sequence is TGTGCCATTAGGCGAGGGGCGGGAAATAATTCACCCCTCCACTTT. It specifies CAIRRGAGNNSPLHF. The V call is TRBV10-3, the J call TRBJ1-6; possible D gene TRBD1, 5 bases. Trimming removed 9 bases from V and 5 bases from J, with 17 bases in between. Germline V gives CDR1 ENHRY, CDR2 SYGVKD. The CDR3 has 15 residues.

This clone was found once. V gene TRBV4-3 combines with J gene TRBJ1-4, with D perhaps matching TRBD1 (6 bases). The germline CDR1 and CDR2 sequences are LGHNA and YSLEER. The V gene lost 3 bases and the J gene lost 0 bases, with 17 bases spanning the gap. The CDR3 has 18 residues. CDR3 bases: TGCGCCAGCAGCCAGGCCCCTGCCCGACAGGCAACTAATGAAAAACTGTTTTTT. This codes for CASSQAPARQATNEKLFF.

The chain combines TRBV5-8 with TRBJ1-5; D is perhaps TRBD1 (6 bases). The V and J ends lost 0 bases and 4 bases respectively, with 11 bases between them. This CDR3 contains 15 residues. CDR1 SGHTS and CDR2 YDEGEE come from the germline V gene. The CDR3 sequence is CASSLAGGPNQPQHF. The DNA of the CDR3 is TGTGCCAGCAGCTTGGCGGGGGGGCCAAATCAGCCCCAGCATTTT. Drawing the rest from reference TRBV5-8 and TRBJ1-5, the complete variable domain is EAGVTQSPTHLIKTRGQQATLRCSPISGHTSVYWYQQALGLGLQFLLWYDEGEERNRGNFPPRFSGRQFPNYSSELNVNALELEDSALYLCASSLAGGPNQPQHFGDGTRLSIL.

This clone was observed a few times. J is TRBJ1-5 and V is TRBV24-1, with a tentative D call TRBD1 (6 bases). Germline CDR1 is KGHDR and CDR2 is SFDVKD. Trimming shortened V by 5 bases and J by 5 bases, and 12 bases separated the two germline ends. This CDR3 is built from 14 residues. The DNA of the CDR3 is TGTGCCACCAGTGTTCAAGGGGGACATCAGCCCCAGCATTTT. Protein: CATSVQGGHQPQHF.

The chain recombines TRBV6-2 or TRBV6-3 with TRBJ1-2, with D tentatively TRBD1 (5 bases). There are 15 residues in the CDR3. CDR1 and CDR2 (germline): MNHEY, SVGEGT. Trimming removed 6 bases at V and 0 bases at J, with 14 bases between. CDR3 DNA sequence: TGTGCCAGCAGCTTCGTGGACACCTCTAACTATGGCTACACCTTC. This translates into CASSFVDTSNYGYTF.

Remarks on this clone: Other DNA sequences in the same sample also yield this CDR3. The rearrangement uses TRBV5-1 and TRBJ2-3; no reliable D call. Per germline, CDR1 SGHRS and CDR2 YFSETQ. V lost 0 bases and J 2 bases, leaving 7 bases between the germline ends. This CDR3 region has 14 residues. CDR3 sequence (DNA): TGCGCCAGCAGCTTGGTGGGCGTCACAGATACGCAGTATTTT. Encoded protein: CASSLVGVTDTQYF.

The chain combines TRBV2 with TRBJ2-1; D uncertain. The length of the CDR3 is 11 residues. In germline, CDR1 is SNHLY, CDR2 FYNNEI. The V end was cut by 10 bases, the J end by 4 bases, with 8 bases between. CDR3 sequence reads: CATPRYNEQFF. The CDR3 DNA follows: TGTGCCACCCCCCGTTACAATGAGCAGTTCTTC.

This clone was picked up one time. This chain joins TRBV11-3 and TRBJ2-5; no firm D call. The CDR3 contains 11 residues. The V gene's germline CDR1 is SGHNT and CDR2 YENEEA. The germline V and J ends were trimmed by 3 bases and 4 bases, with 3 bases remaining between them. The CDR3 spells CASSFSETQYF. CDR3 DNA: TGTGCCAGCAGCTTCTCAGAGACCCAGTACTTC.

The gene calls are TRBV7-2 and TRBJ2-7; 7 bases fit TRBD2. With 1 base clipped from V and 0 bases from J, the junction kept 3 bases outside the gene matches. CDR3 length: 15 residues. CDR1 is SGHTA and CDR2 is FQGNSA in the germline V gene. DNA for the CDR3: TGTGCCAGCAGCTTAGAGGGCGGGAGCTCCTACGAGCAGTACTTC. It is translated as CASSLEGGSSYEQYF.

This clone was counted a few times. CDR3 loop: CASSLRTANTEAFF. The CDR3, as DNA: TGTGCCAGCAGCTTGCGGACAGCTAACACTGAAGCTTTCTTT. This chain uses TRBV7-8 with TRBJ1-1; tentative D call: TRBD1 (6 bases). This CDR3 has 14 amino acids. The germline gives CDR1 SGHVS, CDR2 FQNEAQ. V dropped 3 bases and J dropped 2 bases, with 10 bases sitting between them.

This clone was counted a few times. The rearrangement uses TRBV2 and TRBJ1-1, with D possibly being TRBD1 (5 bases). V shed 5 bases and J shed 1 base, with 14 bases lying between them. CDR1 and CDR2 from the germline V gene are SNHLY and FYNNEI. This CDR3 region has 15 residues. CDR3 in amino acids: CASSRRQGGNTEAFF. In nucleotides, the CDR3 is TGTGCCAGCAGTAGACGGCAGGGAGGGAACACTGAAGCTTTCTTT.